The 30 T cell receptor beta chains below come from one sample, sequenced in a study of blood T cell repertoires in COVID-19. The assay was immunoSEQ multiplex PCR, and TCRdb's table has in-frame clones only and misses some. The sample has just over 95,000 clones, over 80% seen once. Sequences were obtained from peripheral blood. The receptors derive from a man older than 75 with acute or convalescent COVID-19.

The V gene is TRBV7-2, the J gene TRBJ1-2; 10 bases align to TRBD1. CDR1 is SGHTA, CDR2 FQGNSA, per germline. This CDR3 has 16 amino acids. The V and J ends lost 2 bases and 6 bases, in that order; junction bases with no gene match: 9. CDR3 amino acids: CASSLRGGDRGHGYTF. The CDR3, as DNA: TGTGCCAGCAGCTTAAGAGGTGGGGACAGGGGCCATGGCTACACCTTC.

The chain employs TRBV29-1 and TRBJ1-2; 7 bases match TRBD1. The CDR3 extends over 11 amino acids. Germline V CDR1 and CDR2: SQVTM, ANQGSEA. With 7 bases clipped from V and 5 bases from J, the junction kept 4 bases outside the gene matches. The CDR3 is CSASTGYGYTF. DNA of the CDR3: TGCAGCGCCTCGACAGGGTATGGCTACACCTTC.

The chain links TRBV19 to TRBJ2-1, with 8 bases identical to TRBD1. V shed 5 bases, J shed 5 bases, and the junction held 2 bases outside the gene matches. Per germline, CDR1 LNHDA and CDR2 SQIVND (reference sequence). This CDR3 contains 13 residues. The DNA of the CDR3 is TGTGCCAGTAGTCCGACAGGGGACAATGAGCAGTTCTTC. Residues: CASSPTGDNEQFF.

The gene calls are TRBV6-5 and TRBJ2-7, with TRBD1 identical over 7 bases. In germline, CDR1 is MNHEY, CDR2 SVGAGI. After removal of 6 bases from V and 4 bases from J, the junction contained 6 bases not matched to a gene. This CDR3 comprises 13 residues. CDR3 residues: CASRKTGKYEQYF. In DNA, the CDR3 is TGTGCCAGCAGGAAGACAGGGAAGTACGAGCAGTACTTC.

The chain uses TRBV16 and TRBJ2-4; 7 bases match TRBD1. The CDR3 has 17 residues. V lost 4 bases and J lost 0; bases outside the gene matches: 9. Germline assignment: CDR1 KGHSY and CDR2 FQNENV. CDR3 sequence: CASSPPGQLLAKNIQYF. CDR3 bases: TGTGCCAGCAGCCCTCCGGGACAGCTATTAGCCAAAAACATTCAGTACTTC.

The chain uses TRBV6-5 and TRBJ1-2; 11 positions agree with TRBD1. With 4 bases clipped from V and 7 bases from J, the junction kept 5 bases outside the gene matches. The germline gives CDR1 MNHEY, CDR2 SVGAGI. This CDR3 is built from 14 residues. This CDR3 is CASSSRDRGSGYTF. For the CDR3, the DNA is TGTGCCAGCAGTTCACGGGACAGGGGGTCTGGCTACACCTTC.

The chain joins TRBV4-3 to TRBJ2-5; 12 bases align to TRBD2. With 1 base clipped from V and 2 bases from J, the junction kept 8 bases outside the gene matches. Germline CDR1 LGHNA, CDR2 YSLEER. This CDR3 spans 18 amino acids. CDR3 sequence: CASSQVLAGGWGQETQYF. DNA for the CDR3: TGCGCCAGCAGCCAAGTTCTAGCGGGAGGGTGGGGACAAGAGACCCAGTACTTC.

This clone was found a few times. This chain uses TRBV28 with TRBJ2-7, with a possible D match to TRBD1 (6 bases). This CDR3 comprises 13 residues. Germline V lookup: CDR1 MDHEN, CDR2 SYDVKM. V shed 11 bases and J shed 6 bases, with 20 bases lying between them. The CDR3 sequence is CASSGGHSSEQYF. The CDR3 DNA sequence: TGTGCCTCTTCTGGGGGACATTCATCCGAGCAGTACTTC.

The CDR3 DNA is TGCGCCAGCAGCTTGGGGGGGGGCGCAGCTAACTATGGCTACACCTTC. Protein product: CASSLGGGAANYGYTF. The chain employs TRBV5-1 and TRBJ1-2; maybe TRBD1 (6 bases). Trimming took off 0 bases at V and 0 bases at J, with 12 bases between the two ends. There are 16 residues in the CDR3. CDR1 is SGHRS, CDR2 YFSETQ, per germline.

The rearrangement uses TRBV5-4 and TRBJ1-3, with TRBD1 as a possible D gene (6 bases). The V end lost 0 bases, the J end lost 3 bases, and 13 bases lay between the germline ends. This CDR3 is 16 amino acids long. CDR1 is SGHNT, CDR2 YYREEE, per germline (reference sequence). This CDR3 is CASSLGLGAGGNTIYF. CDR3 sequence (DNA): TGTGCCAGCAGCTTGGGGCTGGGGGCAGGTGGAAACACCATATATTTT.

CDR3 nucleotide sequence: TGTGCCAGCAGTTTATATGGCTCTCCCACCGAGCAGTTCTTC. Its translation is CASSLYGSPTEQFF. The chain joins TRBV27 to TRBJ2-1; unclear D gene. The CDR3 consists of 14 residues. Trimming removed 1 base at V and 10 bases at J, with 14 bases between. Germline V CDR1 and CDR2: MNHEY, SMNVEV (reference sequence).

The chain employs TRBV10-1 and TRBJ2-5, with 12 bases fitting TRBD2. V gave up 2 bases and J gave up 3 bases; unmatched junction bases: 1. Germline values: CDR1 WNHNN, CDR2 SYGVQD (reference sequence). The CDR3 has 15 residues. The CDR3 coding sequence is TGCGCCAGCAGTGAGCTAGCGGGAGGGGAAGAGACCCAGTACTTC. The encoded protein is CASSELAGGEETQYF.

The chain uses TRBV12-3 or TRBV12-4 and TRBJ1-2; 8 positions match TRBD1. This CDR3 is 13 amino acids long. The J segment lost 7 bases and the V segment lost 6 bases, leaving 7 bases of the junction unmatched. DNA of the CDR3: TGTGCCAGCAGCCGTGGACAGGGACCTGGCTACACCTTC. Its protein is CASSRGQGPGYTF.

The CDR3 loop reads CASSTTGGGTEAFF. The CDR3 nucleotides are TGTGCCAGCAGTACAACAGGGGGCGGAACTGAAGCTTTCTTT. The genes are TRBV25-1 and TRBJ1-1; 9 positions agree with TRBD1. The CDR3 loop spans 14 amino acids. Germline loops: CDR1 MGHDK, CDR2 SYGVNS. After removal of 5 bases from V and 5 bases from J, the junction contained 6 bases not matched to a gene.

This clone turned up a few times. The CDR3 DNA sequence: TGTGCCAGCAGTTACGCCAGGGCAAATGAAAAACTGTTTTTT. As protein: CASSYARANEKLFF. The genes are TRBV6-5 and TRBJ1-4; possible D gene TRBD1, 5 bases. Germline V gene sequence: CDR1 MNHEY, CDR2 SVGAGI. The V and J ends lost 2 bases and 5 bases respectively, with 9 bases between them. The CDR3 extends over 14 amino acids.

V is TRBV6-6 and J is TRBJ1-2, with 8 bases matching TRBD1. Germline values: CDR1 MNHNY, CDR2 SVGAGI (reference sequence). J lost 8 bases, V lost 0 bases, and 5 bases had no gene match. This CDR3 has 14 amino acids. CDR3 DNA: TGTGCCAGCAGTTACTCCCAGGGGGCGCCCGGCTACACCTTC. This gives the protein CASSYSQGAPGYTF.

This clone has ten or more counts. The chain is built from TRBV11-2 and TRBJ2-3; a weak D match, TRBD1 (5 bases). There are 16 residues in the CDR3. Trimming cost V 0 bases and J 1 base, with 11 bases left between them. Germline V gives CDR1 SGHAT, CDR2 FQNNGV. The CDR3 loop is CASSLDRKGGTDTQYF. The DNA for the CDR3 is TGTGCCAGCAGCTTAGATCGTAAAGGGGGCACAGATACGCAGTATTTT.

The rearrangement links TRBV6-5 to TRBJ1-5; TRBD1 matches 8 bases. This CDR3 has 12 amino acids. The J segment lost 4 bases and the V segment lost 8 bases, leaving 1 base of the junction unmatched. Germline V gives CDR1 MNHEY, CDR2 SVGAGI. The CDR3 protein is CASDRGNQPQHF. The DNA for the CDR3 is TGTGCCAGCGACAGGGGAAATCAGCCCCAGCATTTT.

This clone has a handful of counts. The chain is built from TRBV28 and TRBJ1-3, with 7 nucleotides matching TRBD1. The germline V gene has CDR1 MDHEN and CDR2 SYDVKM. This CDR3 is built from 17 residues. The ends lost 4 bases at V and 0 bases at J; junction bases unmatched: 9. For the CDR3, the DNA is TGTGCCAGCAGTTCAGGATACAGGGGTCGCTCTGGAAACACCATATATTTT. This encodes CASSSGYRGRSGNTIYF.

This clone appeared a few times. Sequence at one end of the junction differs from germline and may be a read error. This chain joins TRBV7-2 and TRBJ1-5; 9 bases are shared with TRBD1. Germline CDR1 and CDR2: SGHTA and FQGNSA. This CDR3 has 15 residues. The CDR3 loop reads CASSYGQGINEPQHF. The CDR3, as DNA: TGTGCCAGCAGCTACGGACAGGGGATCAATGAGCCCCAGCATTTT.

The chain carries TRBV11-2 and TRBJ2-7, with D possibly TRBD2 on 5 matching bases. This CDR3 has 14 residues. Trimming removed 1 base at V and 4 bases at J, with 11 bases between. Germline V gene data show CDR1 as SGHAT and CDR2 as FQNNGV. The CDR3 reads CASSLARGSYEQYF. CDR3 nucleotide sequence: TGTGCCAGCAGCTTAGCCCGGGGATCGTACGAGCAGTACTTC.

This clone appeared once. V usage is TRBV11-2 and J usage is TRBJ2-1, with D possibly being TRBD2 (5 bases). The CDR3 has 14 residues. The germline CDR1 and CDR2 sequences are SGHAT and FQNNGV. V lost 1 base and J lost 7, with 11 bases in between. For the CDR3, the DNA is TGTGCCAGCAGCTTAGCCCGCTCGGGGAATGAGCAGTTCTTC. Translated: CASSLARSGNEQFF.

The chain carries TRBV10-1 and TRBJ2-7; D perhaps matches TRBD1 (6 bases). Germline CDR1 and CDR2: WNHNN and SYGVQD (reference sequence). Trimming removed 0 bases from V and 2 bases from J, with 14 bases in between. The CDR3 is made up of 16 amino acids. CDR3 amino acids: CASSESPGEGAYEQYF. The CDR3 DNA is TGCGCCAGCAGTGAGTCCCCAGGGGAAGGGGCCTACGAGCAGTACTTC.

CDR3: CASKRGSEPQHF. The CDR3 DNA reads as TGTGCCAGTAAACGGGGAAGTGAGCCCCAGCATTTT. The V call is TRBV19, the J call TRBJ1-5; D is unresolved. The V gene lost 7 bases and the J gene lost 8 bases, with 12 bases spanning the gap. The CDR3 totals 12 residues. Germline V CDR1 and CDR2: LNHDA, SQIVND (reference sequence).

The chain combines TRBV18 with TRBJ2-7; no clear D gene. Germline lookup yields CDR1 KGHSH and CDR2 LQKENI. The CDR3 is made up of 12 amino acids. V lost 4 bases and J 6 bases, leaving 10 bases between the germline ends. The DNA for the CDR3 is TGTGCCAGCTCACTGTCCCACTCCGAGCAGTACTTC. It codes for CASSLSHSEQYF.

The rearrangement joins TRBV25-1 to TRBJ1-1; D is uncertain. The germline CDR1 and CDR2 sequences are MGHDK and SYGVNS. V was clipped by 0 bases and J by 1 base, with 6 bases between them. CDR3 length: 14 amino acids. The CDR3 nucleotides read TGTGCCAGCAGTGAATATGGAGCGAACACTGAAGCTTTCTTT. Protein: CASSEYGANTEAFF.

This clone came up once. The chain is built from TRBV6-5 and TRBJ2-3; TRBD1 aligns across 7 bases. Germline values: CDR1 MNHEY, CDR2 SVGAGI. CDR3 size: 15 residues. J gave up 7 bases and V 4 bases, and 11 bases lay outside the gene matches. CDR3 in amino acids: CASSSPGTAKNTQYF. The CDR3 DNA reads as TGTGCCAGCAGTTCCCCCGGGACAGCCAAAAATACGCAGTATTTT.

This chain connects TRBV10-3 to TRBJ1-1; 7 nucleotides agree with TRBD1. Germline CDR1 and CDR2: ENHRY and SYGVKD. This CDR3 contains 14 residues. After removal of 5 bases from V and 3 bases from J, the junction contained 6 bases not matched to a gene. CDR3 sequence (DNA): TGTGCCATCAGTAAAGGGGGCGCCGACACTGAAGCTTTCTTT. Encoded protein: CAISKGGADTEAFF.

This clone has a single count. V usage is TRBV6-2 or TRBV6-3 and J usage is TRBJ1-6; D uncertain. The germline V and J ends were trimmed by 6 bases and 0 bases, with 12 bases remaining between them. In germline, CDR1 is MNHEY, CDR2 SVGEGT. This CDR3 has 16 residues. The CDR3 protein is CASSFRLSSYNSPLHF. CDR3 nucleotides: TGTGCCAGCAGCTTTAGACTGAGCTCCTATAATTCACCCCTCCACTTT.

The chain is built from TRBV12-3 or TRBV12-4 and TRBJ1-4, with D possibly matching TRBD1 (6 bases). Trimming pared 5 bases from V and 8 bases from J, leaving 9 bases between. The CDR3 contains 12 residues. In DNA form, the CDR3 reads TGTGCCAGCAGTCCCCAGGGGGAAAAACTGTTTTTT. It codes for CASSPQGEKLFF.